The 11 T cell receptor beta chains reported below all come from one sample, sequenced in a study of cytomegalovirus exposure and HLA in healthy donors. This PCR relied on a set of 60 Vbeta primers and 13 Jbeta primers. The table came from immunoSEQ multiplex PCR; TCRdb's copy has only in-frame clones and leaves some out. The repertoire has approximately 160,000 clones, about four fifths of them found once; the top ten carry under 5%. The sequencing input was PBMCs. Receptors originate from a girl aged 5-17 years in good health and CMV-seropositive.

The rearrangement uses TRBV29-1 and TRBJ1-1, with D tentatively TRBD1 (6 bases). Trimming shortened V by 6 bases and J by 8 bases, and 16 bases separated the two germline ends. The CDR3 has 12 amino acids. Per the germline V gene, CDR1 is SQVTM and CDR2 is ANQGSEA. The CDR3 loop reads CSVFEGRGEAFF. In nucleotides, the CDR3 is TGCAGCGTATTTGAAGGCAGGGGAGAAGCTTTCTTT. The full variable domain, completed using reference TRBV29-1 and TRBJ1-1, is SAVISQKPSRDICQRGTSLTIQCQVDSQVTMMFWYRQQPGQSLTLIATANQGSEATYESGFVIDKFPISRPNLTFSTLTVSNMSPEDSSIYLCSVFEGRGEAFFGQGTRLTVV.

The chain couples TRBV5-8 to TRBJ1-2; TRBD1 is a possible D gene (6 bases). V lost 4 bases and J lost 0, with 13 bases in between. The CDR3 sequence is 15 residues long. The germline gives CDR1 SGHTS, CDR2 YDEGEE. The CDR3 here is CASSRNRETNYGYTF. The CDR3 DNA reads as TGTGCCAGCAGCCGGAACAGGGAAACTAACTATGGCTACACCTTC. The full variable domain, with the rest looked up from reference TRBV5-8 and TRBJ1-2, is EAGVTQSPTHLIKTRGQQATLRCSPISGHTSVYWYQQALGLGLQFLLWYDEGEERNRGNFPPRFSGRQFPNYSSELNVNALELEDSALYLCASSRNRETNYGYTFGSGTRLTVV.

The chain is built from TRBV10-3 and TRBJ2-1; 10 bases fit TRBD2. Germline CDR1 ENHRY, CDR2 SYGVKD. V was pared by 0 bases and J by 2 bases, with 1 base of the junction left unmatched. The CDR3 is made up of 16 amino acids. The CDR3 here is CAISESSGGTYNEQFF. The DNA for the CDR3 is TGTGCCATCAGTGAGTCTAGCGGGGGGACCTACAATGAGCAGTTCTTC.

The rearrangement uses TRBV28 and TRBJ1-5, with D hard to call. This CDR3 is built from 15 residues. The germline gives CDR1 MDHEN, CDR2 SYDVKM. V was pared by 1 base and J by 11 bases, with 18 bases between. Here the CDR3 reads CASSLFRQVTTAQHF. The CDR3, as DNA: TGTGCCAGCAGTTTATTCCGGCAGGTTACCACTGCCCAGCATTTT.

The J gene is TRBJ2-3, the V gene TRBV6-1; TRBD2 matches at 12 bases. CDR1 and CDR2 from the germline V gene are MNHNS and SASEGT. The V and J ends lost 4 bases and 5 bases, in that order; junction bases with no gene match: 10. The CDR3 contains 17 residues. The CDR3 protein is CASSGWLAGGLLDTQYF. CDR3 coding DNA: TGTGCCAGCAGTGGTTGGCTAGCGGGGGGGCTTCTAGATACGCAGTATTTT.

The rearrangement uses TRBV2 and TRBJ2-1, with TRBD1 as a possible D gene (6 bases). The CDR3 sequence is 18 residues long. V was trimmed by 3 bases and J by 2 bases, leaving 20 bases between them. CDR1 is SNHLY, CDR2 FYNNEI, per germline. Here the CDR3 reads CASSEIHDRRDPYNEQFF. CDR3 nucleotides: TGTGCCAGCAGTGAGATCCATGACAGGCGAGACCCCTACAATGAGCAGTTCTTC.

CDR3 in amino acids: CASSPRTGVHEQYF. The CDR3 region has the DNA TGTGCCAGCTCACCAAGGACAGGGGTCCACGAGCAGTACTTC. The rearrangement uses TRBV18 and TRBJ2-7, with 9 bases lining up with TRBD1. The V gene's germline CDR1 is KGHSH and CDR2 LQKENI. The V and J ends lost 2 bases and 5 bases, in that order; junction bases with no gene match: 4. This CDR3 contains 14 residues.

The genes are TRBV2 and TRBJ2-5, with 9 bases aligning to TRBD1. The J call may be wrong; the DNA end is better matched by TRBJ2-7. The CDR3 spans 12 residues. The germline CDR1 and CDR2 sequences are SNHLY and FYNNEI. The CDR3, as DNA: TGTGCCAGCCGGGACAGGGTATACGAGCAGTACTTC. This translates into CASRDRVYEQYF.

The V gene is TRBV6-1, the J gene TRBJ1-2, with D hard to call. The CDR3 totals 14 residues. Between the trimmed V and J ends, which lost 0 bases and 5 bases, there was a span of 10 bases. Germline V lookup: CDR1 MNHNS, CDR2 SASEGT. In nucleotides, the CDR3 is TGTGCCAGCAGTGAAGCGGGAGATTCATATGGCTACACCTTC. It yields the protein CASSEAGDSYGYTF.

On this clone itself: The sample holds other DNA sequences that translate to the same CDR3. The rearrangement links TRBV6-5 to TRBJ1-1, with D possibly TRBD1 on 5 matching bases. Trimming pared 6 bases from V and 1 base from J, leaving 9 bases between. The CDR3 runs 13 residues. Germline assignment: CDR1 MNHEY and CDR2 SVGAGI. The CDR3 spells CASRWGRNTEAFF. The CDR3 DNA reads as TGTGCCAGCAGGTGGGGCAGGAACACTGAAGCTTTCTTT.

The V call is TRBV29-1, the J call TRBJ1-1, with a possible D match to TRBD1 (5 bases). CDR1 is SQVTM, CDR2 ANQGSEA, per germline. CDR3 length equals 13 residues. V was pared by 3 bases and J by 4 bases, with 12 bases between. As DNA, the CDR3 is TGCAGCGTTGACGGGGGGACGACCACTGAAGCTTTCTTT. Residues: CSVDGGTTTEAFF.